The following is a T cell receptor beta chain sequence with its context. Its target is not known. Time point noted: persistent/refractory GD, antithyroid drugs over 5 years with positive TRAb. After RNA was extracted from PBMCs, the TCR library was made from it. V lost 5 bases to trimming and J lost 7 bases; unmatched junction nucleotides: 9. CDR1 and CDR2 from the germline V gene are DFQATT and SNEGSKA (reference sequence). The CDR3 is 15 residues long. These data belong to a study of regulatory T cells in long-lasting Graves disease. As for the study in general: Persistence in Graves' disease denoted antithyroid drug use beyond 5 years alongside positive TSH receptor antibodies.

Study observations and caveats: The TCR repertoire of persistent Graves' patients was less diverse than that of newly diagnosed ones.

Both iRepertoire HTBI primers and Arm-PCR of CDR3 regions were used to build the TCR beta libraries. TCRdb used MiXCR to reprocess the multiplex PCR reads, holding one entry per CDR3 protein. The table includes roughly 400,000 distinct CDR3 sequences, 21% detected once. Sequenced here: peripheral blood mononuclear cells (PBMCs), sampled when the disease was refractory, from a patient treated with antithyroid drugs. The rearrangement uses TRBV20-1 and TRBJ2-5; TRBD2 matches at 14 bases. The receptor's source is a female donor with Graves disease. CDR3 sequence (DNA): TGCAGTGCTTCGACTAGCGGGAGGGCCGGCGTGACCCAGTACTTC. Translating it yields CSASTSGRAGVTQYF.